Following are 19 T cell receptor beta chains from one sample sequenced in a study of blood T cell repertoires in COVID-19. Measured with immunoSEQ multiplex PCR; TCRdb has only the in-frame clones, and not every one. Here the sample spans around 60,000 clones, just under 75% being singletons. The specimen sequenced was peripheral blood. The receptors derive from a woman in her 70s with COVID-19, enrolled during active disease.

The chain carries TRBV12-5 and TRBJ1-3; D is perhaps TRBD1 (6 bases). Germline CDR1 and CDR2: LGHNT and FRNRAP. CDR3 size: 15 residues. Trimming removed 0 bases from V and 0 bases from J, with 6 bases in between. The CDR3 nucleotides are TGTGCTAGTGGTTTGGTACAGGGCTCTGGAAACACCATATATTTT. Amino acid sequence: CASGLVQGSGNTIYF.

V gene TRBV2 combines with J gene TRBJ1-1; 10 bases map to TRBD1. V shed 6 bases and J 3 bases; nucleotides not matched to a gene: 13. This CDR3 comprises 17 residues. From germline, CDR1 is SNHLY and CDR2 FYNNEI. The CDR3 region has the DNA TGTGCCAGCAGGGCCGGACAGGGGGTATCTCTGGACACTGAAGCTTTCTTT. The encoded protein is CASRAGQGVSLDTEAFF.

This clone occurred a few times. The chain carries TRBV11-2 and TRBJ1-4; tentative D call: TRBD1 (6 bases). Trimming cost V 5 bases and J 8 bases, with 15 bases left between them. Germline values: CDR1 SGHAT, CDR2 FQNNGV. There are 14 residues in the CDR3. This CDR3 is CASSQLGGREKLFF. CDR3 in DNA: TGTGCCAGCAGCCAGCTGGGGGGGCGGGAAAAACTGTTTTTT.

This chain connects TRBV6-5 to TRBJ2-1; TRBD2 matches at 10 bases. Germline CDR1 is MNHEY and CDR2 is SVGAGI. V lost 2 bases and J lost 6; bases outside the gene matches: 4. This CDR3 has 15 amino acids. The CDR3 region has the DNA TGTGCCAGCAGTTACGTGGTAGCGGGAGGCAATGAGCAGTTCTTC. Protein sequence: CASSYVVAGGNEQFF.

The V gene is TRBV12-3 or TRBV12-4, the J gene TRBJ1-4; D perhaps matches TRBD1 (5 bases). CDR3 length: 13 residues. Trimming stripped 3 bases from V and 8 bases from J, with 10 bases between. Here the CDR3 reads CASSLAGTEKLFF. The CDR3 DNA sequence: TGTGCCAGCAGTTTGGCGGGGACGGAAAAACTGTTTTTT.

This chain connects TRBV4-2 to TRBJ2-5; D is perhaps TRBD1 (5 bases). There are 15 residues in the CDR3. V lost 1 base and J 1 base, leaving 10 bases between the germline ends. Germline V CDR1 and CDR2: LGHNA, YNFKEQ. CDR3 loop: CASSQGDDSQETQYF. The CDR3 bases are TGTGCCAGCAGCCAAGGGGATGACAGCCAAGAGACCCAGTACTTC.

The rearrangement joins TRBV6-5 to TRBJ1-1; D possibly corresponds to TRBD1 (5 bases). V was pared by 9 bases and J by 2 bases, with 7 bases between. The CDR3 has 11 amino acids. The germline CDR1 and CDR2 sequences are MNHEY and SVGAGI. The CDR3 DNA is TGTGCCAGTGACAGAAACACTGAAGCTTTCTTT. Protein product: CASDRNTEAFF.

This clone was counted once. This sequence joins TRBV5-4 and TRBJ1-4; the match to TRBD1 covers 10 bases. V gave up 5 bases and J gave up 0 bases; unmatched junction bases: 4. Germline assignment: CDR1 SGHNT and CDR2 YYREEE (reference sequence). The CDR3 is 16 residues long. Written as DNA, the CDR3 is TGTGCCAGCAGTAAGGGGACAGGGGCAACTAATGAAAAACTGTTTTTT. Amino acids: CASSKGTGATNEKLFF. The full variable domain, its missing parts supplied by reference TRBV5-4 and TRBJ1-4, is ETGVTQSPTHLIKTRGQQVTLRCSSQSGHNTVSWYQQALGQGPQFIFQYYREEENGRGNFPPRFSGLQFPNYSSELNVNALELDDSALYLCASSKGTGATNEKLFFGSGTQLSVL.

The CDR3 protein is CASSPRQSQQETQYF. In DNA form, the CDR3 reads TGTGCCAGCTCACCGCGACAGTCTCAACAAGAGACCCAGTACTTC. This chain joins TRBV18 and TRBJ2-5; D perhaps matches TRBD1 (5 bases). Trimming removed 3 bases at V and 2 bases at J, with 13 bases between. This CDR3 comprises 15 residues. The germline V gene encodes CDR1 KGHSH and CDR2 LQKENI. Drawing the rest from reference TRBV18 and TRBJ2-5, the complete variable domain is NAGVMQNPRHLVRRRGQEARLRCSPMKGHSHVYWYRQLPEEGLKFMVYLQKENIIDESGMPKERFSAEFPKEGPSILRIQQVVRGDSAAYFCASSPRQSQQETQYFGPGTRLLVL.

The chain carries TRBV9 and TRBJ1-1; possible D gene TRBD1, 5 bases. This CDR3 is 13 amino acids long. Germline V gene lookup returns CDR1 SGDLS and CDR2 YYNGEE. Trimming shortened V by 1 base and J by 7 bases, and 11 bases separated the two germline ends. CDR3 in amino acids: CASSVRADSEAFF. The DNA for the CDR3 is TGTGCCAGCAGCGTACGGGCCGACAGTGAAGCTTTCTTT.

This chain joins TRBV5-4 and TRBJ1-1; D uncertain. The germline V gene has CDR1 SGHNT and CDR2 YYREEE (reference sequence). CDR3 length: 14 residues. Trimming shortened V by 1 base and J by 0 bases, and 7 bases separated the two germline ends. The CDR3 region is CASSLNNMNTEAFF. CDR3 coding DNA: TGTGCCAGCAGCTTGAACAACATGAACACTGAAGCTTTCTTT.

The CDR3 DNA reads TGTGCCAGTAGATACGGGGAATTCACTGAAGCTTTCTTT. This sequence encodes CASRYGEFTEAFF. The chain is built from TRBV19 and TRBJ1-1, with no clear D. CDR3 length equals 13 residues. Germline CDR1 reads LNHDA; CDR2 reads SQIVND (reference sequence). V was trimmed by 6 bases and J by 4 bases, leaving 12 bases between them.

J is TRBJ2-2 and V is TRBV4-3, with TRBD2 as a possible D gene (6 bases). The CDR3 extends over 17 amino acids. Germline assignment: CDR1 LGHNA and CDR2 YSLEER. V was pared by 0 bases and J by 0 bases, with 11 bases between. The CDR3 loop is CASSQDLSGPNTGELFF. In DNA, the CDR3 is TGCGCCAGCAGCCAAGATCTGAGCGGGCCGAACACCGGGGAGCTGTTTTTT.

The V gene is TRBV18, the J gene TRBJ1-4; 9 bases match TRBD1. The CDR3 consists of 15 residues. Trimming at V came to 6 bases and at J to 8 bases, leaving 10 bases not matched to a gene. CDR1 and CDR2 from the germline V gene are KGHSH and LQKENI. CDR3 loop: CASSTTGGPKEKLFF. Written as DNA, the CDR3 is TGTGCCAGCTCGACGACAGGGGGGCCGAAGGAAAAACTGTTTTTT. Full variable domain (outside the CDR3, taken from reference TRBV18 and TRBJ1-4): NAGVMQNPRHLVRRRGQEARLRCSPMKGHSHVYWYRQLPEEGLKFMVYLQKENIIDESGMPKERFSAEFPKEGPSILRIQQVVRGDSAAYFCASSTTGGPKEKLFFGSGTQLSVL.

The chain is built from TRBV5-5 and TRBJ2-7, with a weak D call TRBD2 (5 bases). Trimming cost V 4 bases and J 7 bases, with 18 bases left between them. The CDR3 is 14 residues long. The germline gives CDR1 SGHKS, CDR2 YYEKEE (reference sequence). This chain's CDR3 is CASSPSRAGIEQYV. The CDR3 nucleotides read TGTGCCAGCAGCCCGTCGCGGGCTGGGATAGAGCAGTACGTC.

The chain uses TRBV5-6 and TRBJ2-2, with 8 bases fitting TRBD2. The J segment lost 5 bases and the V segment lost 2 bases, leaving 8 bases of the junction unmatched. CDR1 SGHDT and CDR2 YYEEEE come from the germline V gene. CDR3 length: 16 amino acids. This CDR3 reads CASSFSSSGFTGELFF. CDR3 DNA: TGTGCCAGCAGCTTTAGTTCTAGCGGGTTTACCGGGGAGCTGTTTTTT.

The table lists this clone with a few counts. V usage is TRBV6-6 and J usage is TRBJ2-3, with 12 bases fitting TRBD2. CDR1 is MNHNY and CDR2 is SVGAGI in the germline V gene (reference sequence). With V trimmed by 4 bases and J by 5 bases, 4 bases remained unmatched. The CDR3 totals 15 residues. CDR3 protein: CASSSSGGEEDTQYF. CDR3 sequence (DNA): TGTGCCAGCAGTTCTAGCGGGGGGGAAGAAGATACGCAGTATTTT.

The chain has TRBV7-6 and TRBJ2-2, with 7 bases identical to TRBD2. CDR1 is SGHVS, CDR2 FNYEAQ, per germline. Trimming took 10 bases from V and 0 from J; bases not matched to a gene: 11. The CDR3 has 16 residues. CDR3 sequence reads: CATRRGSGPNTGELFF. CDR3 sequence (DNA): TGTGCCACCCGTCGGGGTAGCGGGCCGAACACCGGGGAGCTGTTTTTT.

This clone was detected a few times. The gene calls are TRBV7-3 and TRBJ2-3, with 10 bases aligning to TRBD2. This CDR3 is built from 15 residues. Germline CDR1 is SGHTA and CDR2 is FQGTGA. V gave up 5 bases and J gave up 6 bases; unmatched junction bases: 8. The CDR3 bases are TGTGCCAGCAGCCTCAGCGGGAGGGGTTTGGATACGCAGTATTTT. Translated, it gives CASSLSGRGLDTQYF.